The 3 T cell receptor beta chains given below trace back to one sample, sequenced in a study of blood T cells in healthy people across ages. Through a sample-barcoded 5' primer and a J-beta primer mix, a second PCR was run for roughly 6 to 12 cycles. Each CDR3 protein gets one entry after TCRdb re-called the 5' RACE reads with MiXCR. The sample has about 1.6 million distinct CDR3 sequences, about 31% seen once; the top ten hold around 11%. The sample consisted of blood. The receptors were gathered from a woman aged 25 to 39 in good health.

Only a few counts were recorded for this clonotype. The V gene is TRBV5-5, the J gene TRBJ2-1; 12 bases are shared with TRBD2. The CDR3 totals 18 residues. V dropped 4 bases and J dropped 0; count of bases not matched to a gene: 8. The germline CDR1 and CDR2 sequences are SGHKS and YYEKEE (reference sequence). The CDR3 DNA sequence: TGTGCCAGCAGCCCTACTAGCGGGAGGATTAGCTCCTACAATGAGCAGTTCTTC. Amino acids: CASSPTSGRISSYNEQFF. Complete variable domain (other parts from reference TRBV5-5 and TRBJ2-1): DAGVTQSPTHLIKTRGQQVTLRCSPISGHKSVSWYQQVLGQGPQFIFQYYEKEERGRGNFPDRFSARQFPNYSSELNVNALLLGDSALYLCASSPTSGRISSYNEQFFGPGTRLTVL.

This chain joins TRBV20-1 and TRBJ1-4; the match to TRBD1 covers 10 bases. J gave up 8 bases and V 6 bases, and 6 bases lay outside the gene matches. The length of the CDR3 is 13 residues. Germline V CDR1 and CDR2: DFQATT, SNEGSKA (reference sequence). The CDR3 sequence is CSADRGLEEKLFF. In nucleotides, the CDR3 is TGCAGTGCCGACAGGGGGCTAGAAGAAAAACTGTTTTTT.

This clonotype was detected only a few times. This rearrangement joins TRBV19 to TRBJ1-6; TRBD1 matches at 7 bases. Germline-derived CDR1 and CDR2 are LNHDA and SQIVND (reference sequence). The CDR3 loop spans 16 amino acids. The trim removed 4 bases at V and 5 bases at J, leaving 8 bases unmatched. CDR3 DNA: TGTGCCAGTAGTAGGAACCGGGACAGCGATAATTCACCCCTCCACTTT. It is translated as CASSRNRDSDNSPLHF. The full variable domain, rest sourced from reference TRBV19 and TRBJ1-6, is DGGITQSPKYLFRKEGQNVTLSCEQNLNHDAMYWYRQDPGQGLRLIYYSQIVNDFQKGDIAEGYSVSREKKESFPLTVTSAQKNPTAFYLCASSRNRDSDNSPLHFGNGTRLTVT.